This T cell receptor (beta chain) was recovered during a study of cytomegalovirus exposure and HLA in healthy donors (dated by TCRdb to 2015 to 2018). Background for the entire study: The roughly 650 repertoires of the first cohort and the 95 to 150 validation repertoires were produced on the same platform, according to a later analysis. The study was designed to test whether signatures of past pathogen exposure could be identified by cataloging public T cell receptors. In addition to the first cohort of 500 to 850 subjects, a separate validation cohort of 130 or so different subjects was used. To predict cytomegalovirus infection status, the study brought together high-throughput TCR immunosequencing, statistical association of individual TCRs with disease status, and machine learning.

Separate from the approximately 700-subject first cohort, the validation cohort of roughly 110 subjects was the group to which the donors belonged. The library was generated by the immunoSEQ multiplex PCR assay. From the authors' description of their analysis: A statistical classification framework was built to diagnose cytomegalovirus status from the catalog of TCR beta chain sequences. Drawn from immuneACCESS, this table holds only the in-frame rearrangements with V and J called that TCRdb kept. Clones are partly lost; checked studies trace under half to an unresolved V gene and leave the rest unexplained. That table gives V, J and clone size, and the DNA gave D and trimming. Recorded for this sample are under 200,000 clones; roughly nine tenths of them occurred a single time. The ten largest clones take up about 6% of the sample. General findings and caveats noted by the study authors: The authors suggested that the approach could potentially be extended to other disease states and immunological phenotypes. Of the cluster scores, about 94% were above 0 in a later analysis, which found that TCRs clustered in the first cohort also tended to co-occur in the approximately 110 validation repertoires. While some public TCRs were present in many individuals, most TCR sequences turned up only very rarely across donors. In vitro tests confirmed that a few of the cytomegalovirus-associated TCR beta chains recognize cytomegalovirus antigens. A later analysis had no HLA typing for the validation cohort, so co-occurrence there was scored across all 110 or so repertoires. A total of fewer than 200 TCR beta chains were listed by the study as associated with cytomegalovirus. The classifier was reported to diagnose cytomegalovirus status with high specificity and sensitivity in both the original and validation cohorts.

In regard to this clone: Its antigen remains unidentified. The record has no base qualities; no much larger clone is one base away.

CDR1 SGHNT and CDR2 YYREEE are derived from the germline V gene (reference sequence). V sheds 2 bases and J sheds 6 bases, leaving 14 bases between their ends. Its CDR3 holds 14 amino acids, cysteine through phenylalanine. Just CDR3 DNA is preserved here, 42 bases in frame from base 1. Sequenced sample: PBMCs. This sequence was found in a woman aged 25-40 years in good health and CMV-seronegative. The chain joins TRBV5-4 to TRBJ1-1; TRBD1 could be the D gene, as 6 bases match. The nucleotides read TGTGCCAGCAGCTTCCATACAGGGAGAGCTGAAGCTTTCTTT. It translates to CASSFHTGRAEAFF.